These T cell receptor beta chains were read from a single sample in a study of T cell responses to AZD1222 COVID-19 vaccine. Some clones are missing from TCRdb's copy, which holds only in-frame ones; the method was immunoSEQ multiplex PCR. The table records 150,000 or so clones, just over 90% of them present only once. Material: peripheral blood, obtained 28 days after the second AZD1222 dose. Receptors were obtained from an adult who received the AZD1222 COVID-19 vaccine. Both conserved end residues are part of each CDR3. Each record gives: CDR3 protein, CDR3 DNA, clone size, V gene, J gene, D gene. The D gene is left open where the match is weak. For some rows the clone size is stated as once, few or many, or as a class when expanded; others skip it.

CDR3aa: CASKEGGISEAFF
CDR3nt: TGTGCCAGCAAGGAGGGCGGCATATCTGAAGCTTTCTTT
abundance: -
v_gene: TRBV6-5
j_gene: TRBJ1-1
d_gene: -

CDR3aa: CASSSRGGGNEKLFF
CDR3nt: TGTGCCAGCAGTTCCCGCGGGGGGGGGAATGAAAAACTGTTTTTT
abundance: -
v_gene: TRBV2
j_gene: TRBJ1-4
d_gene: -

CDR3aa: CAWGTGPDGELFF
CDR3nt: TGTGCCTGGGGGACAGGGCCGGACGGGGAGCTGTTTTTT
abundance: -
v_gene: TRBV30
j_gene: TRBJ2-2
d_gene: TRBD1

CDR3aa: CASSRVVGFSYEQYF
CDR3nt: TGTGCCAGCAGTCGTGTCGTGGGTTTCTCCTACGAGCAGTACTTC
abundance: -
v_gene: TRBV7-9
j_gene: TRBJ2-7
d_gene: -

CDR3aa: CASSPEGLGGRNEQFF
CDR3nt: TGTGCCAGCAGTCCCGAGGGACTAGGGGGAAGGAATGAGCAGTTCTTC
abundance: once
v_gene: TRBV25-1
j_gene: TRBJ2-1
d_gene: TRBD2

CDR3aa: CAISEPGQALSYEQYF
CDR3nt: TGTGCCATCAGTGAGCCGGGACAGGCTCTCTCCTACGAGCAGTACTTC
abundance: -
v_gene: TRBV10-3
j_gene: TRBJ2-7
d_gene: TRBD1

CDR3aa: CASSFRGTASEKLFF
CDR3nt: TGTGCCAGCAGTTTCCGCGGGACAGCTAGTGAAAAACTGTTTTTT
abundance: few
v_gene: TRBV6-6
j_gene: TRBJ1-4
d_gene: TRBD1

CDR3aa: CASSGRAGEADTQYF
CDR3nt: TGTGCCAGCAGCGGGAGGGCGGGGGAAGCAGATACGCAGTATTTT
abundance: -
v_gene: TRBV7-2
j_gene: TRBJ2-3
d_gene: TRBD2

CDR3aa: CASSSGTGPVGSNQPQHF
CDR3nt: TGTGCCAGCAGTTCCGGGACAGGGCCAGTGGGGAGCAATCAGCCCCAGCATTTT
abundance: once
v_gene: TRBV2
j_gene: TRBJ1-5
d_gene: TRBD1

CDR3aa: CASSSPGKDQETQYF
CDR3nt: TGTGCCAGCAGTTCCCCCGGGAAGGACCAAGAGACCCAGTACTTC
abundance: once
v_gene: TRBV27
j_gene: TRBJ2-5
d_gene: -

CDR3aa: CASSLEGANEETQYF
CDR3nt: TGTGCCAGCAGCTTAGAGGGGGCCAATGAAGAGACCCAGTACTTC
abundance: -
v_gene: TRBV7-2
j_gene: TRBJ2-5
d_gene: TRBD1

CDR3aa: CASGFGGGVYGYTF
CDR3nt: TGTGCTAGTGGTTTCGGGGGAGGAGTCTATGGCTACACCTTC
abundance: -
v_gene: TRBV12-5
j_gene: TRBJ1-2
d_gene: -

CDR3aa: CASSDGQGAYNEQFF
CDR3nt: TGTGCCAGCAGTGACGGACAGGGGGCCTACAATGAGCAGTTCTTC
abundance: -
v_gene: TRBV6-1
j_gene: TRBJ2-1
d_gene: TRBD1

CDR3aa: CASSIGQGHPQNYGYTF
CDR3nt: TGTGCCAGTAGTATCGGACAGGGACACCCGCAGAACTATGGCTACACCTTC
abundance: once
v_gene: TRBV19
j_gene: TRBJ1-2
d_gene: TRBD1

CDR3aa: CASSFSGNQPQHF
CDR3nt: TGTGCCAGCAGTTTCTCGGGGAATCAGCCCCAGCATTTT
abundance: -
v_gene: TRBV27
j_gene: TRBJ1-5
d_gene: -

CDR3aa: CASSPTVPQGRTGELFF
CDR3nt: TGTGCCAGCAGCCCCACCGTCCCCCAGGGGCGGACCGGGGAGCTGTTTTTT
abundance: once
v_gene: TRBV11-2
j_gene: TRBJ2-2
d_gene: -

CDR3aa: CASSFFGRANTEAFF
CDR3nt: TGTGCCAGCAGTTTTTTCGGGAGGGCGAACACTGAAGCTTTCTTT
abundance: -
v_gene: TRBV27
j_gene: TRBJ1-1
d_gene: -

CDR3aa: CASSQESGAGGELSYNEQFF
CDR3nt: TGTGCCAGCAGCCAAGAATCCGGCGCGGGAGGGGAGCTGTCCTACAATGAGCAGTTCTTC
abundance: -
v_gene: TRBV4-2
j_gene: TRBJ2-1
d_gene: TRBD2

CDR3aa: CSAPREEVAFF
CDR3nt: TGCAGTGCGCCCAGGGAAGAGGTGGCTTTCTTT
abundance: once
v_gene: TRBV20-1
j_gene: TRBJ1-1
d_gene: -

CDR3aa: CASSLRLAGGTDTQYF
CDR3nt: TGTGCCAGCAGCTTAAGGCTAGCGGGGGGCACAGATACGCAGTATTTT
abundance: few
v_gene: TRBV5-4
j_gene: TRBJ2-3
d_gene: TRBD2

CDR3aa: CASSSGGRNEKLFF
CDR3nt: TGTGCCAGCAGTTCAGGGGGCAGGAATGAAAAACTGTTTTTT
abundance: -
v_gene: TRBV6-1
j_gene: TRBJ1-4
d_gene: TRBD1

CDR3aa: CSARPNTEAFF
CDR3nt: TGCAGTGCTAGACCCAACACTGAAGCTTTCTTT
abundance: -
v_gene: TRBV20-1
j_gene: TRBJ1-1
d_gene: -

CDR3aa: CASSQGAGPLGGYTF
CDR3nt: TGTGCCAGCAGCCAAGGAGCAGGACCCTTGGGTGGCTACACCTTC
abundance: -
v_gene: TRBV3-1/TRBV3-2
j_gene: TRBJ1-2
d_gene: -

CDR3aa: CASSQVDRGPYNEQFF
CDR3nt: TGTGCCAGCAGCCAAGTGGACAGGGGGCCCTACAATGAGCAGTTCTTC
abundance: -
v_gene: TRBV3-1/TRBV3-2
j_gene: TRBJ2-1
d_gene: TRBD1

CDR3aa: CASSIDRAGELFF
CDR3nt: TGTGCCAGTAGTATAGACCGAGCTGGGGAGCTGTTTTTT
abundance: -
v_gene: TRBV19
j_gene: TRBJ2-2
d_gene: -

CDR3aa: CASSLVGKGYEQYF
CDR3nt: TGCGCCAGCAGCTTGGTCGGGAAGGGCTACGAGCAGTACTTC
abundance: -
v_gene: TRBV5-1
j_gene: TRBJ2-7
d_gene: -

CDR3aa: CASSRDLNEKLFF
CDR3nt: TGTGCCAGCAGTCGAGATTTAAATGAAAAACTGTTTTTT
abundance: -
v_gene: TRBV11-2
j_gene: TRBJ1-4
d_gene: -

CDR3aa: CASSLQGSSYNEQFF
CDR3nt: TGTGCCAGCAGTCTCCAGGGGAGCTCCTACAATGAGCAGTTCTTC
abundance: -
v_gene: TRBV28
j_gene: TRBJ2-1
d_gene: -

CDR3aa: CASSVAALGNIQYF
CDR3nt: TGTGCCAGCAGCGTAGCAGCCTTGGGGAACATTCAGTACTTC
abundance: -
v_gene: TRBV7-9
j_gene: TRBJ2-4
d_gene: -

CDR3aa: CASSLQGGNQPQHF
CDR3nt: TGCGCCAGCAGCTTACAGGGCGGCAATCAGCCCCAGCATTTT
abundance: -
v_gene: TRBV5-1
j_gene: TRBJ1-5
d_gene: -